This T cell receptor beta chain appears in the sequencing data of a study of shared clonotypes between healthy human individuals. Findings and caveats of the study: It was only blood that was sampled, and tissue repertoires likely differ. Generation probability values for non-shared clonotypes were lower than those for clonotypes shared by all four donors.

TCRdb's table, derived via immunoSEQ multiplex PCR, lists solely in-frame clones and lacks some. The data contain 2 million to 2.5 million clones, around 95% of them singletons. The CDR3 contains 14 residues. Germline V gene lookup returns CDR1 SGHTA and CDR2 FQGNSA. The V gene end was trimmed by 5 bases and the J gene end by 6 bases; junction bases not matched to a gene: 9. With respect to this clone: Antigen unknown.

Material: naive CD4+ T cells sorted from blood. Stated subset: CD45RA+ positively selected. The chain recombines TRBV7-2 with TRBJ1-1; 7 bases agree with TRBD1. The origin of this receptor is a man aged 18 to 29 in good health. The CDR3 protein is CASSRDRVASEAFF. CDR3 sequence (DNA): TGTGCCAGCAGCCGAGACAGGGTAGCCTCTGAAGCTTTCTTT.